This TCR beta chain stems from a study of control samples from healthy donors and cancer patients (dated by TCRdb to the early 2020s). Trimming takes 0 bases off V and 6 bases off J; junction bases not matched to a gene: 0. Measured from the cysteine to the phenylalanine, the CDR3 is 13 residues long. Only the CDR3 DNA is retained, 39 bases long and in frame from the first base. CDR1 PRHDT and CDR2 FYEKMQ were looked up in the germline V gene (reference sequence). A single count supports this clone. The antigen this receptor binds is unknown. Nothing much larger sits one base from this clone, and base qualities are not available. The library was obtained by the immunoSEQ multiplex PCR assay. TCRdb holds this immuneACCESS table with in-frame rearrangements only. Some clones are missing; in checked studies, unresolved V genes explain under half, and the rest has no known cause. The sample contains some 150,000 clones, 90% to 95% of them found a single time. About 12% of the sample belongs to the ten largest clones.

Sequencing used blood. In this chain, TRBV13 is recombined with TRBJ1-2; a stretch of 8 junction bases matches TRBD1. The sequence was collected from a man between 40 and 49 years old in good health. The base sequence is TGTGCCAGCAGCTTAGGGACAGGGGATGGCTACACCTTC. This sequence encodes CASSLGTGDGYTF.